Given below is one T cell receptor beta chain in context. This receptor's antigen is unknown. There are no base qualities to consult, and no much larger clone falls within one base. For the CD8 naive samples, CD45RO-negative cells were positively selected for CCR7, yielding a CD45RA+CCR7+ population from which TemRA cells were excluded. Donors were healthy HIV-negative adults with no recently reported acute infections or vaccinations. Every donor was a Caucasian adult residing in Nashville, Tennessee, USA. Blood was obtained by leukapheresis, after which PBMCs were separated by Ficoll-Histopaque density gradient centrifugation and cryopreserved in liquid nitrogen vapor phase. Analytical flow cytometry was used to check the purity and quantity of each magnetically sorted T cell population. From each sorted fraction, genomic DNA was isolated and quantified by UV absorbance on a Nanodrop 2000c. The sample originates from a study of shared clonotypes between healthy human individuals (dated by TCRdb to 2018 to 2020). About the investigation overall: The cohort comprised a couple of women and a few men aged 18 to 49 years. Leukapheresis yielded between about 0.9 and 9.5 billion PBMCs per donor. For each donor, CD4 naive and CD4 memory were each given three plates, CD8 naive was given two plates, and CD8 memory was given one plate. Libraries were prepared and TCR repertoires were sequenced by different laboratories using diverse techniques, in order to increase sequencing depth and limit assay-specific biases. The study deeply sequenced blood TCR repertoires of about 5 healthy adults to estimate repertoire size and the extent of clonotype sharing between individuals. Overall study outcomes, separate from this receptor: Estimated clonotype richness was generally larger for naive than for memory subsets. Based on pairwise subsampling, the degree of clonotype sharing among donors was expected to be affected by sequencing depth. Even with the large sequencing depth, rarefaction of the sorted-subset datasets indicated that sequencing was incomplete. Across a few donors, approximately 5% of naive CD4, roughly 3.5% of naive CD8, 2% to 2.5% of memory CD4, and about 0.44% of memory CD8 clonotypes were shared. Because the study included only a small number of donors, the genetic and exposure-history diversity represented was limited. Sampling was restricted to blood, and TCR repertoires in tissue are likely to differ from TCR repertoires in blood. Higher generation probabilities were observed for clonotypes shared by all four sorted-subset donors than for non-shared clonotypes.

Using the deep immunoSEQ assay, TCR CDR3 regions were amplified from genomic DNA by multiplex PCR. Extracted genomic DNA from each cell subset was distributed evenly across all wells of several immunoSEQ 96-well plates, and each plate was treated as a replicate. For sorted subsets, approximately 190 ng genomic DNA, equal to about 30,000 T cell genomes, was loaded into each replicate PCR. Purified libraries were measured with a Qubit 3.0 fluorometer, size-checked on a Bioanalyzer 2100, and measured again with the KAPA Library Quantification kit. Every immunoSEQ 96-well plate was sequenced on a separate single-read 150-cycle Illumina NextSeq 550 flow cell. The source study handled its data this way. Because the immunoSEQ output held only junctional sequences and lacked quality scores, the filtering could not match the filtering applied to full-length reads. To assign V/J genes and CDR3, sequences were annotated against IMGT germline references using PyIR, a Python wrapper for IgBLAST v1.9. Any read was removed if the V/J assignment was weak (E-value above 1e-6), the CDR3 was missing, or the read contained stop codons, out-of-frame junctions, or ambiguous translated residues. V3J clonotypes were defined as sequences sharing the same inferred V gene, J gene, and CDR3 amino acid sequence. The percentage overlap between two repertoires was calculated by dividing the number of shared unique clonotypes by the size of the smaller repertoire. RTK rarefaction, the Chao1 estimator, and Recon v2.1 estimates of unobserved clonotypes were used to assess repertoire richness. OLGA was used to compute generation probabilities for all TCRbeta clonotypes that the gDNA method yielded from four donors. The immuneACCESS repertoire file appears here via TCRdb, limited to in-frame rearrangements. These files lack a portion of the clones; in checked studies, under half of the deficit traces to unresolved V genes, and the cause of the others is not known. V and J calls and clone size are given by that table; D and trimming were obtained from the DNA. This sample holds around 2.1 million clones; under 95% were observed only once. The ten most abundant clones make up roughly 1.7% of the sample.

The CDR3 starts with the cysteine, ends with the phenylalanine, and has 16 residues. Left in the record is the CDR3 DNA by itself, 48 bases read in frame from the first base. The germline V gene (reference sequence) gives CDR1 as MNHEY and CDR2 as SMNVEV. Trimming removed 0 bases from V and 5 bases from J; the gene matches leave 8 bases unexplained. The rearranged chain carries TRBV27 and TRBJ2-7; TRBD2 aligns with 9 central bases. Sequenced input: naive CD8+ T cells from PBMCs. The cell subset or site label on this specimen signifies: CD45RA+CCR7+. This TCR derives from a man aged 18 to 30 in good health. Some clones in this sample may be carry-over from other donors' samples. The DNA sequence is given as TGTGCCAGCAGTTTATCCGCCCGGACTAGCGTACACGAGCAGTACTTC. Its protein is CASSLSARTSVHEQYF.